The present TCR beta chain was sequenced within a study of Graves' ophthalmopathy and Graves' hyperthyroidism. The germline V gene has CDR1 MNHEY and CDR2 SVGEGT. V gave up 3 bases and J gave up 0 bases, with 12 bases separating them. This CDR3 is 16 amino acids long. Transcripts of RNA were the source for amplifying TCR beta CDR3 regions. RT-PCR with HTBI primers came first, then second-round multiplex PCR. MiXCR, applied by TCRdb to the multiplex PCR reads, yields one record per CDR3 protein. This table has some 160,000 distinct CDR3 sequences, around 39% appearing once. The TCR was taken from a man aged 30 to 45 with Graves' ophthalmopathy. The sequenced material came from peripheral blood. The chain employs TRBV6-2 or TRBV6-3 and TRBJ2-4; no clear D. CDR3 sequence: CASSYPTALAKNIQYF. CDR3 coding DNA: TGTGCCAGCAGTTATCCGACTGCCCTAGCCAAAAACATTCAGTACTTC.